The clone carrying this T cell receptor beta chain has only a few counts. What it binds is not known. The identical CDR3 is also encoded by other nucleotide sequences in the sample. Of the isolated RNA, all was reverse transcribed, and so the sequenced material was expressed TCRB transcripts. Libraries were prepared by immunoSEQ multiplex PCR; TCRdb keeps only in-frame clonotypes and omits some of them. The table includes 450,000 to 550,000 clones, about 32% detected once. This sample was included in a study of beta chain features in type 1 diabetes. Overall study results and limits: Type 1 diabetes patients had moderately but significantly shorter TCRB CDR3s in all four CD4+ subsets. It was possible that PCR favored shorter templates, equally so in patients and controls. At VDJ recombination sites, type 1 diabetes patients had fewer insertions and more deleted nucleotides.

CDR1 and CDR2 from the germline V gene are SQVTM and ANQGSEA. There are 12 residues in the CDR3. V lost 5 bases and J 5 bases, leaving 13 bases between the germline ends. This TCR came from a man aged 18 to 30 in good health. The chain carries TRBV29-1 and TRBJ2-7; a weak D match, TRBD1 (6 bases). Material: naive CD4+ T cells from blood. The CDR3 sequence is CSVHRDTDEQYF. The CDR3 DNA reads TGCAGCGTTCATCGGGACACAGACGAGCAGTACTTC.